The 31 T cell receptor beta chains presented below share a single source sample, sequenced in a study of shared clonotypes between healthy human individuals (dated by TCRdb to the early 2020s). To prepare the library, the immunoSEQ multiplex PCR assay was applied. The table comes from immuneACCESS by way of TCRdb, which keeps in-frame sequences with V and J called. Part of the clones is missing from these tables; in studies checked, under half for an unresolved V gene and the rest for unknown reasons. The sample table records about 2.1 million clones; around 93% of these occur just once. The ten largest clones take up around 1.8% of the sample. CD8 naive samples consisted of CD45RO-negative cells that were positively selected for CCR7, yielding a CD45RA+CCR7+ population without TemRA cells. Sequencing was done on a sample of naive CD8+ T cells from PBMCs. Explained via the paper, the cell subset or site label denotes: CD45RA+CCR7+. Source of these receptors: a man aged 18 to 29 in good health. Some clones in this sample may be carry-over from other donors' samples.

The gene calls are TRBV13 and TRBJ2-4; TRBD1 matches 7 bases. The CDR3 sequence is 15 residues long. The V gene end was trimmed by 3 bases and the J gene end by 7 bases; junction bases not matched to a gene: 9. Germline lookup yields CDR1 PRHDT and CDR2 FYEKMQ (reference sequence). Here the CDR3 DNA reads TGTGCCAGCAGCTTCCGACAGGGAGACCTGAACATTCAGTACTTC. It encodes CASSFRQGDLNIQYF.

This sequence joins TRBV5-6 and TRBJ1-1, with D uncertain. V lost 4 bases and J lost 0, with 7 bases in between. The CDR3 extends over 13 amino acids. Germline V gives CDR1 SGHDT, CDR2 YYEEEE. The CDR3 DNA reads as TGTGCCAGCAGCATCCAAATGAACACTGAAGCTTTCTTT. This encodes CASSIQMNTEAFF.

This clone was counted once. The chain links TRBV6-5 to TRBJ2-2; no clear D gene. CDR3 length: 12 amino acids. Germline loops: CDR1 MNHEY, CDR2 SVGAGI. Trimming cost V 8 bases and J 6 bases, with 10 bases left between them. This chain's CDR3 is CASPKTAGELFF. DNA for the CDR3: TGTGCCAGCCCCAAAACGGCCGGGGAGCTGTTTTTT.

The chain couples TRBV27 to TRBJ2-2, with a weak D call TRBD2 (6 bases). V was trimmed by 3 bases and J by 6 bases, leaving 23 bases between them. CDR3 length equals 18 residues. Germline V lookup: CDR1 MNHEY, CDR2 SMNVEV (reference sequence). The CDR3 nucleotides are TGTGCCAGCAGTTTTAGGGAGAGTATCCTGACGGGAGCCGGGGAGCTGTTTTTT. Amino acids: CASSFRESILTGAGELFF.

This chain connects TRBV28 to TRBJ1-2; a weak D match, TRBD1 (5 bases). Germline V lookup: CDR1 MDHEN, CDR2 SYDVKM. This CDR3 spans 14 amino acids. The germline V and J ends were trimmed by 5 bases and 1 base, with 11 bases remaining between them. In DNA, the CDR3 is TGTGCCAGCAGTGAGGGACCGAGTAACTATGGCTACACCTTC. This translates into CASSEGPSNYGYTF.

The chain employs TRBV9 and TRBJ2-7; no clear D. Trimming stripped 0 bases from V and 3 bases from J, with 10 bases between. The CDR3 has 14 residues. CDR1 and CDR2 (germline): SGDLS, YYNGEE. CDR3 sequence (DNA): TGTGCCAGCAGCGTAGCGTTCAGGAGCTACGAGCAGTACTTC. This translates into CASSVAFRSYEQYF.

V is TRBV7-9 and J is TRBJ1-2; D call uncertain. The germline V and J ends were trimmed by 1 base and 8 bases, with 11 bases remaining between them. The CDR3 consists of 13 residues. The germline V gene encodes CDR1 SEHNR and CDR2 FQNEAQ (reference sequence). CDR3 DNA sequence: TGTGCCAGCAGCTTAGGAAACTCGGAAGGCTACACCTTC. It translates to CASSLGNSEGYTF.

The chain has TRBV19 and TRBJ2-7, with unresolved D. The V end lost 3 bases, the J end lost 1 base, and 10 bases lay between the germline ends. The CDR3 runs 14 residues. Germline CDR1 reads LNHDA; CDR2 reads SQIVND (reference sequence). The CDR3 coding sequence is TGTGCCAGTAGTATCATTTCGGGTTCCTACGAGCAGTACTTC. Translated: CASSIISGSYEQYF.

The V and J genes are TRBV28 and TRBJ1-5; D may be TRBD1 (6 bases). Germline CDR1 MDHEN, CDR2 SYDVKM. This CDR3 is 13 amino acids long. V was trimmed by 8 bases and J by 7 bases, leaving 15 bases between them. CDR3 loop: CASQGTKGQPQHF. In DNA form, the CDR3 reads TGTGCCAGCCAGGGGACCAAAGGACAGCCCCAGCATTTT.

The rearrangement links TRBV27 to TRBJ1-5; D not resolved. Germline CDR1 reads MNHEY; CDR2 reads SMNVEV (reference sequence). Trimming took off 2 bases at V and 6 bases at J, with 8 bases between the two ends. The CDR3 is 13 amino acids. CDR3 nucleotide sequence: TGTGCCAGCAGTTTACACCTAGGTCAGCCCCAGCATTTT. Its translation: CASSLHLGQPQHF.

This chain connects TRBV5-1 to TRBJ2-7; D could derive from TRBD1 or TRBD2 (6 bases each). Trimming pared 3 bases from V and 3 bases from J, leaving 10 bases between. The CDR3 runs 13 residues. CDR1 is SGHRS and CDR2 is YFSETQ in the germline V gene. CDR3 sequence (DNA): TGCGCCAGCAGCTCGGGGGACAACTACGAGCAGTACTTC. Amino acids: CASSSGDNYEQYF.

The chain joins TRBV11-2 to TRBJ2-1, with 8 bases identical to TRBD2. V shed 4 bases, J shed 10 bases, and the junction held 9 bases outside the gene matches. Germline-derived CDR1 and CDR2 are SGHAT and FQNNGV. The CDR3 length is 14 residues. Written as DNA, the CDR3 is TGTGCCAGCAGCTACGGACCAGCGGGAGTCGAGCAGTTCTTC. Its protein product is CASSYGPAGVEQFF.

The gene calls are TRBV11-2 and TRBJ2-7; 7 nucleotides line up with TRBD1. The CDR3 covers 15 residues. Germline CDR1 and CDR2: SGHAT and FQNNGV. The ends lost 5 bases at V and 3 bases at J; junction bases unmatched: 10. The CDR3 DNA sequence: TGTGCCAGCAGCCCTCTAGACAGGGCTTACTACGAGCAGTACTTC. It yields the protein CASSPLDRAYYEQYF.

V usage is TRBV10-3 and J usage is TRBJ1-1, with D hard to call. Trimming took off 0 bases at V and 0 bases at J, with 8 bases between the two ends. The CDR3 is 15 amino acids. Germline values: CDR1 ENHRY, CDR2 SYGVKD. This CDR3 reads CAISESRVLNTEAFF. The CDR3 DNA reads TGTGCCATCAGTGAGTCACGGGTATTGAACACTGAAGCTTTCTTT.

The chain combines TRBV6-5 with TRBJ1-2; maybe TRBD1 (5 bases). The CDR3 sequence is 12 residues long. CDR1 is MNHEY, CDR2 SVGAGI, per germline. The ends were cut back, 8 bases at V and 8 bases at J, with 15 bases in the middle. The CDR3 protein is CASRGPREGYTF. For the CDR3, the DNA is TGTGCCAGCCGCGGCCCCAGGGAGGGCTACACCTTC.

The gene calls are TRBV5-1 and TRBJ2-3; D uncertain. CDR1 SGHRS and CDR2 YFSETQ come from the germline V gene. CDR3 length: 14 amino acids. Deletions cut 0 bases from V and 4 bases from J, with 9 bases between. This chain's CDR3 is CASSLGPGADTQYF. For the CDR3, the DNA is TGCGCCAGCAGCTTGGGGCCTGGGGCAGATACGCAGTATTTT.

The V gene is TRBV11-2, the J gene TRBJ2-5; a possible D gene is TRBD2 (6 bases). Trimming left V 0 bases short and J 2 bases short, with 19 bases between. The CDR3 consists of 18 residues. Germline-derived CDR1 and CDR2 are SGHAT and FQNNGV. DNA for the CDR3: TGTGCCAGCAGCTTAGATTTCCATAGTGAGGAGGGACAAGAGACCCAGTACTTC. Amino acids: CASSLDFHSEEGQETQYF.

V usage is TRBV30 and J usage is TRBJ1-6; the D gene is possibly TRBD1 (5 bases). The germline V gene encodes CDR1 GTSNPN and CDR2 SVGIG (reference sequence). CDR3 length equals 14 residues. With 0 bases removed from V and 6 bases from J, the gap between germline ends came to 9 bases. The CDR3: CAWSVRGINSPLHF. As DNA, the CDR3 is TGTGCCTGGAGTGTACGGGGGATTAATTCACCCCTCCACTTT.

This chain links TRBV2 with TRBJ1-1; D may be TRBD1 (5 bases). Trimming took off 9 bases at V and 3 bases at J, with 14 bases between the two ends. Per the germline V gene, CDR1 is SNHLY and CDR2 is FYNNEI. CDR3 length equals 13 residues. The CDR3 sequence is CARLEGVDTEAFF. The CDR3 bases are TGTGCCAGGTTGGAAGGGGTGGACACTGAAGCTTTCTTT.

About this clone itself: One end of the junction is discordant with germline, which a read error may explain. Here the CDR3 DNA reads TGTGCCATAACCGACACCGGGGAGCTGTTTTTT. This gives the protein CAITDTGELFF. V usage is TRBV10-2 and J usage is TRBJ2-2; D is uncertain. The CDR3 totals 11 residues. The germline CDR1 and CDR2 sequences are WSHSY and SAAADI.

The chain is built from TRBV7-2 and TRBJ1-1; 7 bases are shared with TRBD1. J gave up 6 bases and V 3 bases, and 10 bases lay outside the gene matches. This CDR3 comprises 15 residues. Germline V lookup: CDR1 SGHTA, CDR2 FQGNSA. The CDR3 region has the DNA TGTGCCAGCAGCTTGAAACAGGGGCGTGGCGCTGAAGCTTTCTTT. Protein product: CASSLKQGRGAEAFF.

This chain uses TRBV28 with TRBJ2-1; 7 bases fit TRBD2. Germline CDR1 MDHEN, CDR2 SYDVKM. V shed 0 bases, J shed 6 bases, and the junction held 8 bases outside the gene matches. CDR3 size: 16 residues. CDR3: CASSLWGGALVNEQFF. The CDR3 bases are TGTGCCAGCAGTTTATGGGGAGGGGCCCTAGTCAATGAGCAGTTCTTC. Filled out from reference TRBV28 and TRBJ2-1, the complete variable domain reads DVKVTQSSRYLVKRTGEKVFLECVQDMDHENMFWYRQDPGLGLRLIYFSYDVKMKEKGDIPEGYSVSREKKERFSLILESASTNQTSMYLCASSLWGGALVNEQFFGPGTRLTVL.

Note on this clone: This specimen includes other DNA sequences encoding the same CDR3. This chain links TRBV9 with TRBJ1-1, with 8 bases fitting TRBD1. With V trimmed by 0 bases and J by 7 bases, 2 bases remained unmatched. This CDR3 region has 13 residues. Germline CDR1 is SGDLS and CDR2 is YYNGEE. The CDR3 sequence is CASSVAGTGEAFF. Here the CDR3 DNA reads TGTGCCAGCAGCGTAGCCGGGACAGGTGAAGCTTTCTTT.

This clone was counted once. The V and J genes are TRBV27 and TRBJ2-7, with 9 nucleotides matching TRBD1. J lost 6 bases, V lost 4 bases, and 10 bases had no gene match. This CDR3 has 15 residues. CDR1 is MNHEY and CDR2 is SMNVEV in the germline V gene (reference sequence). CDR3 in DNA: TGTGCCAGCAGTTCCGCCCGGGACAGGGCCTCCGAGCAGTACTTC. It encodes CASSSARDRASEQYF.

The genes are TRBV9 and TRBJ1-1; D might be TRBD1 (5 bases). CDR1 is SGDLS, CDR2 YYNGEE, per germline. Between the trimmed V and J ends, which lost 0 bases and 6 bases, there was a span of 15 bases. The length of the CDR3 is 15 residues. The CDR3 DNA is TGTGCCAGCAGCGTAGGCAGGGCGGCAGACGCTGAAGCTTTCTTT. Its translation: CASSVGRAADAEAFF.

The chain uses TRBV10-3 and TRBJ2-7; no firm D call. V was pared by 5 bases and J by 6 bases, with 14 bases between. There are 13 residues in the CDR3. The germline CDR1 and CDR2 sequences are ENHRY and SYGVKD. CDR3 nucleotide sequence: TGTGCCATCAGTACACCACCCTCCGTCGAGCAGTACTTC. Amino acids: CAISTPPSVEQYF.

Of note for this clone: Other DNA sequences from this sample encode an identical CDR3 as well. This chain joins TRBV28 and TRBJ2-1; tentatively, D is TRBD2 (5 bases). V dropped 3 bases and J dropped 7 bases, with 7 bases sitting between them. Germline V gives CDR1 MDHEN, CDR2 SYDVKM. The CDR3 totals 12 residues. The CDR3 loop reads CASSFGENEQFF. The CDR3 nucleotides are TGTGCCAGCAGTTTCGGGGAGAATGAGCAGTTCTTC.

V gene TRBV5-1 combines with J gene TRBJ1-2, with D possibly matching TRBD1 (6 bases). This CDR3 is built from 15 residues. The germline V and J ends were trimmed by 0 bases and 4 bases, with 13 bases remaining between them. The germline V gene has CDR1 SGHRS and CDR2 YFSETQ. Here the CDR3 reads CASSLDTRTAYGYTF. The CDR3 DNA reads TGCGCCAGCAGCTTGGATACGCGGACAGCCTATGGCTACACCTTC.

CDR3 region: CASSSRTTDTQYF. In nucleotides, the CDR3 is TGTGCCAGCAGCTCACGGACCACAGATACGCAGTATTTT. The chain carries TRBV7-6 and TRBJ2-3; D not certain. Per the germline V gene, CDR1 is SGHVS and CDR2 is FNYEAQ. The CDR3 runs to 13 residues. With 4 bases removed from V and 2 bases from J, the gap between germline ends came to 7 bases.

The chain combines TRBV19 with TRBJ2-1, with TRBD2 matching 10 bases. Per the germline V gene, CDR1 is LNHDA and CDR2 is SQIVND (reference sequence). The CDR3 length is 16 residues. Unmatched junction bases numbered 6, after V lost 4 bases and J lost 3 bases. CDR3 region: CASSTLAGVGYNEQFF. The CDR3 DNA is TGTGCCAGTAGTACTCTAGCGGGAGTCGGCTACAATGAGCAGTTCTTC.

This chain connects TRBV5-4 to TRBJ2-1; no clear D gene. V was pared by 1 base and J by 6 bases, with 14 bases between. This CDR3 is built from 15 residues. From germline, CDR1 is SGHNT and CDR2 YYREEE (reference sequence). This chain's CDR3 is CASSLMRERVNEQFF. The CDR3 DNA sequence: TGTGCCAGCAGCTTGATGAGAGAAAGGGTCAATGAGCAGTTCTTC.